The rows below give T cell receptor beta chains drawn from one sample of a study of blood T cell repertoires in COVID-19. Data came from immunoSEQ multiplex PCR; TCRdb stores just in-frame clones and leaves some out. The sample lists around 200,000 clones; 65% to 85% were seen once. Input material: peripheral blood. The origin of the receptors is a woman between 40 and 50 years old with COVID-19, enrolled during active disease. The CDR3 runs from the conserved cysteine through the conserved F or W. D genes are given only for firm matches. Rows give clone size only sometimes, using once, few, many, or a class for an expanded clone.

cdr3_aa: CSASSGETQYF
cdr3_nt: TGCAGTGCCTCTAGCGGGGAGACCCAGTACTTC
clone_size: NA
d_call: TRBD2
v_call: TRBV20-1
j_call: TRBJ2-5

cdr3_aa: CASSQSLGGAEQYF
cdr3_nt: TGCGCCAGCAGCCAAAGTCTAGGGGGGGCCGAGCAGTACTTC
clone_size: NA
d_call: NA
v_call: TRBV4-1
j_call: TRBJ2-7

cdr3_aa: CASSSHTKLAGGDEQFF
cdr3_nt: TGTGCCAGCAGCTCCCACACCAAACTAGCGGGAGGTGACGAGCAGTTCTTC
clone_size: NA
d_call: TRBD2
v_call: TRBV7-9
j_call: TRBJ2-1

cdr3_aa: CASSRGGGVNTGELFF
cdr3_nt: TGTGCCAGCAGTCGCGGCGGGGGCGTGAACACCGGGGAGCTGTTTTTT
clone_size: NA
d_call: NA
v_call: TRBV27
j_call: TRBJ2-2

cdr3_aa: CASSRLAGRTDTQYF
cdr3_nt: TGTGCTAGCAGCCGACTAGCGGGCCGCACAGATACGCAGTATTTT
clone_size: NA
d_call: TRBD2
v_call: TRBV7-7
j_call: TRBJ2-3

cdr3_aa: CATDRGLGQPQHF
cdr3_nt: TGTGCCACGGACAGGGGGCTGGGGCAGCCCCAGCATTTT
clone_size: NA
d_call: TRBD1
v_call: TRBV28
j_call: TRBJ1-5

cdr3_aa: CASSAPSGGTDTQYF
cdr3_nt: TGTGCCAGCAGCGCCCCAAGCGGGGGGACAGATACGCAGTATTTT
clone_size: NA
d_call: TRBD2
v_call: TRBV9
j_call: TRBJ2-3

cdr3_aa: CASSPRTGSNQPQHF
cdr3_nt: TGTGCCAGCAGCCCAAGGACAGGGAGCAATCAGCCCCAGCATTTT
clone_size: NA
d_call: TRBD1
v_call: TRBV11-2
j_call: TRBJ1-5

cdr3_aa: CASSSEFYGYTF
cdr3_nt: TGTGCCAGCAGTTCAGAATTCTATGGCTACACCTTC
clone_size: NA
d_call: NA
v_call: TRBV12-3/TRBV12-4
j_call: TRBJ1-2

cdr3_aa: CASGSDYGYTF
cdr3_nt: TGTGCCAGCGGGAGTGACTATGGCTACACCTTC
clone_size: NA
d_call: NA
v_call: TRBV27
j_call: TRBJ1-2

cdr3_aa: CASSPLRDGYGYTF
cdr3_nt: TGCGCCAGCAGCCCCCTGAGGGATGGTTATGGCTACACCTTC
clone_size: NA
d_call: NA
v_call: TRBV10-1
j_call: TRBJ1-2

cdr3_aa: CASSSSRTDTQYF
cdr3_nt: TGCGCCAGCAGCTCTTCCCGCACAGATACGCAGTATTTT
clone_size: NA
d_call: NA
v_call: TRBV5-1
j_call: TRBJ2-3

cdr3_aa: CASSYPGGGNEKLFF
cdr3_nt: TGTGCCAGCAGTTACCCAGGGGGCGGTAATGAAAAACTGTTTTTT
clone_size: NA
d_call: TRBD1
v_call: TRBV6-5
j_call: TRBJ1-4

cdr3_aa: CASNGLAGGIGELFF
cdr3_nt: TGTGCCAGCAACGGTTTAGCGGGAGGTATCGGGGAGCTGTTTTTT
clone_size: once
d_call: TRBD2
v_call: TRBV27
j_call: TRBJ2-2

cdr3_aa: CASSVGGKGYTF
cdr3_nt: TGTGCCAGCAGTGTGGGAGGGAAAGGCTACACCTTC
clone_size: NA
d_call: NA
v_call: TRBV6-2/TRBV6-3
j_call: TRBJ1-2

cdr3_aa: CASSLTGYTPLHF
cdr3_nt: TGTGCCAGCAGCTTGACAGGCTACACACCCCTCCACTTT
clone_size: NA
d_call: NA
v_call: TRBV7-2
j_call: TRBJ1-6

cdr3_aa: CSAGNRAGAFF
cdr3_nt: TGCAGTGCTGGAAACAGGGCAGGGGCTTTCTTT
clone_size: NA
d_call: NA
v_call: TRBV20-1
j_call: TRBJ1-1

cdr3_aa: CASSQAHQTGGYTF
cdr3_nt: TGTGCCAGCAGCCAAGCCCATCAGACAGGCGGCTACACCTTC
clone_size: few
d_call: NA
v_call: TRBV14
j_call: TRBJ1-2

cdr3_aa: CASSSGDSAYEQYF
cdr3_nt: TGTGCCAGCAGTTCTGGGGACAGTGCCTACGAGCAGTACTTC
clone_size: many
d_call: TRBD1
v_call: TRBV5-4
j_call: TRBJ2-7

cdr3_aa: CASSFRVGVYNEQFF
cdr3_nt: TGTGCCAGCAGTTTCAGAGTAGGGGTCTACAATGAGCAGTTCTTC
clone_size: NA
d_call: NA
v_call: TRBV28
j_call: TRBJ2-1

cdr3_aa: CASSPSQTGSEKLFF
cdr3_nt: TGTGCCAGCTCACCATCCCAGACAGGGAGTGAAAAACTGTTTTTT
clone_size: NA
d_call: TRBD1
v_call: TRBV18
j_call: TRBJ1-4

cdr3_aa: CASRYRDSQRPDGYTF
cdr3_nt: TGTGCCAGCAGATATCGGGACAGCCAAAGGCCGGATGGCTACACCTTC
clone_size: NA
d_call: TRBD1
v_call: TRBV7-9
j_call: TRBJ1-2

cdr3_aa: CASSVIPPGRGAYEQYF
cdr3_nt: TGTGCCAGCAGCGTTATTCCGCCGGGACGGGGGGCCTACGAGCAGTACTTC
clone_size: NA
d_call: TRBD2
v_call: TRBV5-4
j_call: TRBJ2-7

cdr3_aa: CASSQAGNAIYEQYF
cdr3_nt: TGCGCCAGCAGCCAAGCCGGGAACGCGATCTACGAGCAGTACTTC
clone_size: NA
d_call: NA
v_call: TRBV4-1
j_call: TRBJ2-7

cdr3_aa: CASSARQGSAYNSPLHF
cdr3_nt: TGTGCCAGCAGCGCCCGGCAGGGAAGCGCCTATAATTCACCCCTCCACTTT
clone_size: NA
d_call: NA
v_call: TRBV7-2
j_call: TRBJ1-6

cdr3_aa: CASSPLSGGATETQYF
cdr3_nt: TGTGCCAGCAGCCCCCTTAGCGGGGGGGCCACAGAGACCCAGTACTTC
clone_size: NA
d_call: NA
v_call: TRBV12-1
j_call: TRBJ2-5

cdr3_aa: CASSKEGTPTYEQYF
cdr3_nt: TGTGCCAGCAGTAAAGAGGGGACACCGACCTACGAGCAGTACTTC
clone_size: NA
d_call: NA
v_call: TRBV2
j_call: TRBJ2-7

cdr3_aa: CASGQETEQYF
cdr3_nt: TGTGCCAGCGGACAGGAGACAGAGCAGTACTTC
clone_size: NA
d_call: TRBD1
v_call: TRBV6-5
j_call: TRBJ2-7

cdr3_aa: CASSYSGQGSFF
cdr3_nt: TGTGCCAGCAGTTACTCAGGACAGGGGTCGTTCTTC
clone_size: NA
d_call: TRBD1
v_call: TRBV6-5
j_call: TRBJ2-1

cdr3_aa: CASSQLFPGTSAYNEQFF
cdr3_nt: TGCGCCAGCAGCCAACTATTCCCCGGGACTAGCGCTTACAATGAGCAGTTCTTC
clone_size: NA
d_call: TRBD2
v_call: TRBV4-1
j_call: TRBJ2-1

cdr3_aa: CTSSHGWGTALNPYNSPLHF
cdr3_nt: TGCACCAGCAGCCACGGTTGGGGGACAGCCTTAAACCCTTATAATTCACCCCTCCACTTT
clone_size: NA
d_call: NA
v_call: TRBV1
j_call: TRBJ1-6

cdr3_aa: CASSFQTQDYEQYF
cdr3_nt: TGCGCCAGCAGCTTTCAGACCCAGGACTACGAGCAGTACTTC
clone_size: NA
d_call: NA
v_call: TRBV5-1
j_call: TRBJ2-7

cdr3_aa: CASSERFYGYTF
cdr3_nt: TGTGCCAGCAGTGAGAGATTCTATGGCTACACCTTC
clone_size: NA
d_call: NA
v_call: TRBV6-1
j_call: TRBJ1-2

cdr3_aa: CASRGRLAMGEQFF
cdr3_nt: TGTGCCAGCCGAGGGAGACTAGCGATGGGCGAGCAGTTCTTC
clone_size: few
d_call: TRBD2
v_call: TRBV3-1/TRBV3-2
j_call: TRBJ2-1

cdr3_aa: CTPHSTGF
cdr3_nt: TGTACTCCACATTCAACGGGGTTT
clone_size: NA
d_call: NA
v_call: TRBV10-3
j_call: TRBJ1-6

cdr3_aa: CASSPVAGANTGELFF
cdr3_nt: TGTGCCAGCAGCCCTGTAGCGGGGGCGAACACCGGGGAGCTGTTTTTT
clone_size: NA
d_call: TRBD2
v_call: TRBV7-6
j_call: TRBJ2-2

cdr3_aa: CASSPSQGISEAFF
cdr3_nt: TGTGCCAGCAGTCCGTCACAGGGAATCAGTGAAGCTTTCTTT
clone_size: once
d_call: NA
v_call: TRBV6-2/TRBV6-3
j_call: TRBJ1-1

cdr3_aa: CASSLSPAGGNQPQHF
cdr3_nt: TGTGCCAGCAGCCTTAGCCCCGCCGGGGGGAATCAGCCCCAGCATTTT
clone_size: NA
d_call: NA
v_call: TRBV5-5
j_call: TRBJ1-5

cdr3_aa: CASTGRAYGYTF
cdr3_nt: TGTGCCAGCACGGGCAGGGCCTATGGCTACACCTTC
clone_size: NA
d_call: NA
v_call: TRBV28
j_call: TRBJ1-2

cdr3_aa: CSAYHGDGYTF
cdr3_nt: TGCAGTGCTTACCACGGTGATGGCTACACCTTC
clone_size: once
d_call: NA
v_call: TRBV20-1
j_call: TRBJ1-2

cdr3_aa: CASSLGHKETQYF
cdr3_nt: TGTGCCAGCAGCCTGGGACATAAAGAGACCCAGTACTTC
clone_size: NA
d_call: NA
v_call: TRBV7-3
j_call: TRBJ2-5

cdr3_aa: CASKSTGLAGNTGELFF
cdr3_nt: TGTGCCAGTAAGAGCACCGGACTAGCGGGGAACACCGGGGAGCTGTTTTTT
clone_size: NA
d_call: TRBD2
v_call: TRBV19
j_call: TRBJ2-2